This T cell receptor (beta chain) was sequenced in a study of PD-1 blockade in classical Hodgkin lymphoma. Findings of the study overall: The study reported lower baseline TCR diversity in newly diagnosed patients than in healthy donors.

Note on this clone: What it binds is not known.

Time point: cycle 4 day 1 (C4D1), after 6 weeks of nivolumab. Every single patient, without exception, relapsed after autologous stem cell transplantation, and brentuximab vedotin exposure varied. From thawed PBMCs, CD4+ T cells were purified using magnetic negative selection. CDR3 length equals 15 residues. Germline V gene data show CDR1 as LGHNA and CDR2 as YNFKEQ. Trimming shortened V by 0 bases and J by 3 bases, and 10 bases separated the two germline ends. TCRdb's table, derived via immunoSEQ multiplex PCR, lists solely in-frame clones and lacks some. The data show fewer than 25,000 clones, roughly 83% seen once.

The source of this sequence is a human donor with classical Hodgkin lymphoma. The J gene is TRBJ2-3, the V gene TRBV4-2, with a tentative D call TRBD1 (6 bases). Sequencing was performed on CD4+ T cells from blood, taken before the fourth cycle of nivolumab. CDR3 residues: CASSQEWQGTDTQYF. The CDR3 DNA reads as TGTGCCAGCAGCCAAGAGTGGCAGGGGACAGATACGCAGTATTTT.